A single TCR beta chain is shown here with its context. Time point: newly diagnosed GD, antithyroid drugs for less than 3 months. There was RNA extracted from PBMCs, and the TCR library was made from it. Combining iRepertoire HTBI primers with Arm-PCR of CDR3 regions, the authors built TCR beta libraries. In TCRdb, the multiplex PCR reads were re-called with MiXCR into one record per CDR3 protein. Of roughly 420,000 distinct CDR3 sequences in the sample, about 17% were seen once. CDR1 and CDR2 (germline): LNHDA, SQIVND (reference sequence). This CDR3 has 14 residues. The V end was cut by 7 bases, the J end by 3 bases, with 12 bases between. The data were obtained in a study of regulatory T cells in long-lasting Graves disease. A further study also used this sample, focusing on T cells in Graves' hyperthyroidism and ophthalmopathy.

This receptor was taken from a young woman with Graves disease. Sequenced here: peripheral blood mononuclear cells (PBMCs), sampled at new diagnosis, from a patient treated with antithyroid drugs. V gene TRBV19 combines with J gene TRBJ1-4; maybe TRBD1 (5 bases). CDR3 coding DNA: TGTGCCAGTAAACGCGACAGTTCTAATGAAAAACTGTTTTTT. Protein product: CASKRDSSNEKLFF. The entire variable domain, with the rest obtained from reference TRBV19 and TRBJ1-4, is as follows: DGGITQSPKYLFRKEGQNVTLSCEQNLNHDAMYWYRQDPGQGLRLIYYSQIVNDFQKGDIAEGYSVSREKKESFPLTVTSAQKNPTAFYLCASKRDSSNEKLFFGSGTQLSVL.